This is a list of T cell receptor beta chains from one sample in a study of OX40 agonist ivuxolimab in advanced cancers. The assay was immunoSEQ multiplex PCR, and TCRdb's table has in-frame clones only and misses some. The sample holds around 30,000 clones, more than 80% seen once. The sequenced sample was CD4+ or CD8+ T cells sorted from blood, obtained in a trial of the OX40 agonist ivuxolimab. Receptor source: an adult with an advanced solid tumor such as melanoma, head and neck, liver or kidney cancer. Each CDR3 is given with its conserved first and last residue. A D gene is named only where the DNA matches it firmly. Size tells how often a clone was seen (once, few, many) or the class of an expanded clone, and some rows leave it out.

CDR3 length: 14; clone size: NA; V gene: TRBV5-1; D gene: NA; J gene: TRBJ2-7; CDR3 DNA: TGCGCCAGCAGCTTGGCCCAAGCGGGCTACGAGCAGTACTTC; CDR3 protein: CASSLAQAGYEQYF
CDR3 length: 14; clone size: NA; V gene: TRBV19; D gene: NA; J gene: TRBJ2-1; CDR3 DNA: TGTGCCAGTAGCATGGGCGCCGCCTTCGATGAGCAGTTCTTC; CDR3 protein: CASSMGAAFDEQFF
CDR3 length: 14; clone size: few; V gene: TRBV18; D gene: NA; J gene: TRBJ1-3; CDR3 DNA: TGTGCCAGCTCACCTAACAGCTCTGGAAACACCATATATTTT; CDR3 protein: CASSPNSSGNTIYF
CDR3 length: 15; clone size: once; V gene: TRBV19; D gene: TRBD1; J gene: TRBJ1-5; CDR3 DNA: TGTGCCAGTAGTGGGGGGCAGGGGGTCTTCCAGCCCCAGCATTTT; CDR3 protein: CASSGGQGVFQPQHF
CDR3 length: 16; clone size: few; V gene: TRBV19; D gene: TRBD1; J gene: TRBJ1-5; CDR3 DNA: TGTGCCAGTAGTATGAGGGGACAGTATAGCAATCAGCCCCAGCATTTT; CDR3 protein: CASSMRGQYSNQPQHF
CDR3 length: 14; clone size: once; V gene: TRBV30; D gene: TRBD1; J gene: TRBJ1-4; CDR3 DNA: TGTGCCTGGAGTGTACGGGACAGGGGGGGAAAACTGTTTTTT; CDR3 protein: CAWSVRDRGGKLFF
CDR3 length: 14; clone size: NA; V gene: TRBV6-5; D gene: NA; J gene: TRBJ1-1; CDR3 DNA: TGTGCCAGCAGTTACCTAGGGGTTCTCACTGAAGCTTTCTTT; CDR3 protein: CASSYLGVLTEAFF
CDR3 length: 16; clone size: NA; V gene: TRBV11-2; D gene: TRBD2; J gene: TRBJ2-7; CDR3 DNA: TGTGCCAGCAGCTTAGTGGGACTAGCGGGAAACTACGAGCAGTACTTC; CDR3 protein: CASSLVGLAGNYEQYF
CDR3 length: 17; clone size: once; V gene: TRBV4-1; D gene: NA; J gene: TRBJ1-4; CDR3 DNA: TGCGCCAGCAGCCTCCCCGATGGGCCCGCAACTAATGAAAAACTGTTTTTT; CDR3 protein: CASSLPDGPATNEKLFF
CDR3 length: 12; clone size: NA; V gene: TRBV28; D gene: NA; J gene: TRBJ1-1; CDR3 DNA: TGTGCCAGCAATTCTATAGGGCTAAAAGCTTTCTTT; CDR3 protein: CASNSIGLKAFF
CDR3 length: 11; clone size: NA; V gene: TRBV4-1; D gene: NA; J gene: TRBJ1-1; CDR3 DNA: TGCGCCAGCAGTGGGGGCACTGAAGCTTTCTTT; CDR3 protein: CASSGGTEAFF
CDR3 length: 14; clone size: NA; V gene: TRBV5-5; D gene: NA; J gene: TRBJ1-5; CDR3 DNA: TGTGCCAGCAGCTTGGGACAGGCGGATCAGCCCCAGCATTTT; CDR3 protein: CASSLGQADQPQHF
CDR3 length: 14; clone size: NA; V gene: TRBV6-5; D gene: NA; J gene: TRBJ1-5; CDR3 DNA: TGTGCCAGCAGCCAGGACAGCTACAATCAGCCCCAGCATTTT; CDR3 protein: CASSQDSYNQPQHF
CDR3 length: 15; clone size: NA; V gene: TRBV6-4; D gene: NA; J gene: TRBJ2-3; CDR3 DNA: TGTGCCAGCAGTGAAGGCAGCTCTAGCACAGATACGCAGTATTTT; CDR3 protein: CASSEGSSSTDTQYF
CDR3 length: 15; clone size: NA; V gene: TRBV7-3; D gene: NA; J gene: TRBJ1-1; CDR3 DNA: TGTGCCAGCAGCTTAAACCGAATGGGGAACACTGAAGCTTTCTTT; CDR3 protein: CASSLNRMGNTEAFF
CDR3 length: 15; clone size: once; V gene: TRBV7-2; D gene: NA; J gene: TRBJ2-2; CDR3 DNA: TGTGCCAGCAGCATTCTGGGACTGAACACCGGGGAGCTGTTTTTT; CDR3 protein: CASSILGLNTGELFF
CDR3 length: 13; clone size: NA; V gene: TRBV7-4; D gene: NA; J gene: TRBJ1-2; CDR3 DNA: TGTGCCAGCAGCTTAGGGGGGGACTATGGCTACACCTTC; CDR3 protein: CASSLGGDYGYTF
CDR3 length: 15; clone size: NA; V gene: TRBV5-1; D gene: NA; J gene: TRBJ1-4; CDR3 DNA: TGCGCCAGCAGCCGGGGATCAGGGTCGAACGAAAAACTGTTTTTT; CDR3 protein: CASSRGSGSNEKLFF
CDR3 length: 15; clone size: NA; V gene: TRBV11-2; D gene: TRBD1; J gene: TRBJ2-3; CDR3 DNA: TGTGCCAGCAGTCACAGGGGGTATAGGACAGATACGCAGTATTTT; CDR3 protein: CASSHRGYRTDTQYF
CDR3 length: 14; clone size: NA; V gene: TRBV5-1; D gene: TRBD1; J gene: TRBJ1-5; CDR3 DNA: TGCGCCAGCAGCTTGGGGGGGACAGGGCAGCCCCAGCATTTT; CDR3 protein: CASSLGGTGQPQHF
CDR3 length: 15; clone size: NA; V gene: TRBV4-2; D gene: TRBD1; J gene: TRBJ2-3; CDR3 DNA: TGTGCCAGCAGCCAAGAACAGGGGGCAACAGATACGCAGTATTTT; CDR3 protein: CASSQEQGATDTQYF
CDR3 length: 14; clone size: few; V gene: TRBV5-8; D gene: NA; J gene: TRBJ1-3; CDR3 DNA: TGTGCCAGCAGCTTGGGTATCTCTGGAAACACCATATATTTT; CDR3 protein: CASSLGISGNTIYF
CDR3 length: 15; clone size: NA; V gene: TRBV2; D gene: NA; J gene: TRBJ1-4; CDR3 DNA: TGTGCCAGCGGGAGGGACGGTGCAACTAATGAAAAACTGTTTTTT; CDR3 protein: CASGRDGATNEKLFF
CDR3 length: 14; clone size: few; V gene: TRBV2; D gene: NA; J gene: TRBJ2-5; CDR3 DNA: TGTGCCAGCAGTGGCGAAGGGTCCCGCGAGACCCAGTACTTC; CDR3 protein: CASSGEGSRETQYF
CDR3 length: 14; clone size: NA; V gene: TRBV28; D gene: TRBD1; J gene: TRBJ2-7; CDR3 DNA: TGTGCCAGCAGTCGGACAGGGGGAATAGACGAGCAGTACTTC; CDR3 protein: CASSRTGGIDEQYF
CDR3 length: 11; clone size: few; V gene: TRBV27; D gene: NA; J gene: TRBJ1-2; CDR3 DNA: TGTGCCAGTCAGGGCAACTATGGCTACACCTTC; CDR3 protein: CASQGNYGYTF
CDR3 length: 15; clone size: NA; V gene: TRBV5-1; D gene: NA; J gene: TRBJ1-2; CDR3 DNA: TGCGCCAGCAGCCGCTTGTCGGGGGTCAACTATGGCTACACCTTC; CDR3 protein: CASSRLSGVNYGYTF
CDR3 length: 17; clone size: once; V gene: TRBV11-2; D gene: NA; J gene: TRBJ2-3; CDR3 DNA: TGTGCCAGCAGCTTAGATGTGCCTAGAGCAGGGGTAGATACGCAGTATTTT; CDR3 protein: CASSLDVPRAGVDTQYF
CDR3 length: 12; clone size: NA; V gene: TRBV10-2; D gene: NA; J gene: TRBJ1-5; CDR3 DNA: TGCGCCAGCAGTGACGTACAGTCAGTCCTGCATTTT; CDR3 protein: CASSDVQSVLHF
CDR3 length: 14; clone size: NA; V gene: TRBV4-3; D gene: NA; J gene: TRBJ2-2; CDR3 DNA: TGCGCCAGCAGCCAAGAACGGAGAACCGGGGAGCTGTTTTTT; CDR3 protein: CASSQERRTGELFF
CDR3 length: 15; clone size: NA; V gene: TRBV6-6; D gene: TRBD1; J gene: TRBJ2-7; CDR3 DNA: TGTGCCAGCAGAGAGGGACAGGGGGGAGCCTACGAGCAGTACTTC; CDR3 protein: CASREGQGGAYEQYF
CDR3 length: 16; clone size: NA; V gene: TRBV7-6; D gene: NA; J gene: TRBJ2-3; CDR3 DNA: TGTGCCAGCAGCAAAGGAGGAATGCCGAGCGCAGATACGCAGTATTTT; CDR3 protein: CASSKGGMPSADTQYF
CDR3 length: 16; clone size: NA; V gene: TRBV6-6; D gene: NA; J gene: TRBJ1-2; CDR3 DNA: TGTGCCAGCAGTTACAGACGGGACGCAGCTAACTATGGCTACACCTTC; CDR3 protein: CASSYRRDAANYGYTF
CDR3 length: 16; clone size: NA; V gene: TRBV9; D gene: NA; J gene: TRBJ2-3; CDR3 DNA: TGTGCCAGCAGCGGTGCCGGGAACCGACTCACAGATACGCAGTATTTT; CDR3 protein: CASSGAGNRLTDTQYF
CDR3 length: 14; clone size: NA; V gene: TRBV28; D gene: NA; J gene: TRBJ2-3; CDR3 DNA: TGTGCCAGCAGTTCCGGTCAGAAGACAGATACGCAGTATTTT; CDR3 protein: CASSSGQKTDTQYF
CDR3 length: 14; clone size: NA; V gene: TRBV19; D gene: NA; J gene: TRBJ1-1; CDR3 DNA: TGTGCCAGTAGGAAGGGGGGGGGTTGGACTGAAGCTTTCTTT; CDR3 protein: CASRKGGGWTEAFF
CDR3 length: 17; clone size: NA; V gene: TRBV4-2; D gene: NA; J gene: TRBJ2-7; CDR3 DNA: TGTGCCAGCAGCCAAGATCTTGGGTCTATACGCTCCTACGAGCAGTACTTC; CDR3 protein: CASSQDLGSIRSYEQYF
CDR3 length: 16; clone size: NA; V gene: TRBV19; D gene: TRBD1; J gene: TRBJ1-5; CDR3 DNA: TGTGCCAGTAGCCAGGGGGACAGTACTAGCAATCAGCCCCAGCATTTT; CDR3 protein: CASSQGDSTSNQPQHF
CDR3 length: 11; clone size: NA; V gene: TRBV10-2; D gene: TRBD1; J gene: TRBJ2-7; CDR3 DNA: TGCGCCAGCTCTTTCGGGGACAGGGCGTACTTC; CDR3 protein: CASSFGDRAYF
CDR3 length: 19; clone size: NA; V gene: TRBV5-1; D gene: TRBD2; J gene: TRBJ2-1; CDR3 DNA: TGCGCCAGCAGCTTGGGGCGAAAACTAGCGGGAAGCTCCTACAATGAGCAGTTCTTC; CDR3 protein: CASSLGRKLAGSSYNEQFF
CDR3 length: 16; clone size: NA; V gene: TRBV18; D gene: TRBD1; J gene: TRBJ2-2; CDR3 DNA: TGTGCCAGCTCACCATCTCAGACAGGGGATACCGGGGAGCTGTTTTTT; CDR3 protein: CASSPSQTGDTGELFF
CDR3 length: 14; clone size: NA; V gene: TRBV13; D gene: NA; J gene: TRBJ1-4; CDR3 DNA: TGTGCCAGCAGCTTCGGGAGAACTAATGAAAAACTGTTTTTT; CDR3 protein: CASSFGRTNEKLFF
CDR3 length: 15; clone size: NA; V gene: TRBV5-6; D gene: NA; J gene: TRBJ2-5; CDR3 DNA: TGTGCCAGCAGCGGGGTTCGAAAGGGGTCAGAGACCCAGTACTTC; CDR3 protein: CASSGVRKGSETQYF
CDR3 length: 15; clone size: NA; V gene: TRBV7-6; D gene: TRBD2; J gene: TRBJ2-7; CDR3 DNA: TGTGCCAGCAGCTTAGCGTACGGGGACTACTACGAGCAGTACTTC; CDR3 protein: CASSLAYGDYYEQYF
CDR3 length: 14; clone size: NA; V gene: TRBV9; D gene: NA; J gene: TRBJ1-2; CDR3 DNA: TGTGCCAGCAGCGTAGACACCTTCCTGTATGGCTACACCTTC; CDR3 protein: CASSVDTFLYGYTF
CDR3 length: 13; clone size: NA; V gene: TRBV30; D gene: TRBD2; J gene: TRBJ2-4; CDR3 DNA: TGTGCCTGGAGCACCGCTAGCGGGGGACTTCAGTACTTC; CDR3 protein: CAWSTASGGLQYF
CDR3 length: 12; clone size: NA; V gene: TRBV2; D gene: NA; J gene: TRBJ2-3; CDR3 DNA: TGTGCCAGCAGCAGTTCGTCGGATACGCAGTATTTT; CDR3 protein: CASSSSSDTQYF
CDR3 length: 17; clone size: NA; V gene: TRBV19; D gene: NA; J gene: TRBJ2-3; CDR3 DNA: TGTGCCAGTAGTACCGCTACGGGGGCCGCTGGCACAGATACGCAGTATTTT; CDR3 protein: CASSTATGAAGTDTQYF
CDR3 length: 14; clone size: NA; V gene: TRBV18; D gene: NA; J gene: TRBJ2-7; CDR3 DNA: TGTGCCAGCTCACCACGGCAGGGACTCTACGAGCAGTACTTC; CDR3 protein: CASSPRQGLYEQYF
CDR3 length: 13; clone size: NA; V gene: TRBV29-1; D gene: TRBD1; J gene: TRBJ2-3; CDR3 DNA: TGCAGCGTTGGGGGACAGGGGACAGATACGCAGTATTTT; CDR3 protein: CSVGGQGTDTQYF
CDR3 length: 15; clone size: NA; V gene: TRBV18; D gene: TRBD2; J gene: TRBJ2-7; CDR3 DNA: TGTGCCAGCTCACCTGTCGACGGGAGGGGTTACGAGCAGTACTTC; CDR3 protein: CASSPVDGRGYEQYF
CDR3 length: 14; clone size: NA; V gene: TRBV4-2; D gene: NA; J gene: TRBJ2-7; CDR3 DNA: TGTGCCAGCAGCCAAGGGACTTTCCTGGACGAGCAGTACTTC; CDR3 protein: CASSQGTFLDEQYF
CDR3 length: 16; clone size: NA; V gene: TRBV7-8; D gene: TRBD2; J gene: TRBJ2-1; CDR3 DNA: TGTGCCAGCAGTTACCTAGCGGGAGTGGGTTACAATGAGCAGTTCTTC; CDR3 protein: CASSYLAGVGYNEQFF